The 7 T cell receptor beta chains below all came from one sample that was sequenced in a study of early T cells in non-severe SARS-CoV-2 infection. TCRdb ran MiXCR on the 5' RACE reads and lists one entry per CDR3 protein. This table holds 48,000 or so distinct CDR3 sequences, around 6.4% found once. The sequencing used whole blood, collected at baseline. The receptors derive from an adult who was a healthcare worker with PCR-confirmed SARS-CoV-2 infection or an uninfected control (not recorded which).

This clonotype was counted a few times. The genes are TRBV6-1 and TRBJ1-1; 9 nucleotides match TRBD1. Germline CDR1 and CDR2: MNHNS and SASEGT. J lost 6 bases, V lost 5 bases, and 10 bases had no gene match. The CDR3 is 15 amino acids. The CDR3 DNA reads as TGTGCCAGCAGTCTATGGGGACAGGGAGGCGCTGAAGCTTTCTTT. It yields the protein CASSLWGQGGAEAFF.

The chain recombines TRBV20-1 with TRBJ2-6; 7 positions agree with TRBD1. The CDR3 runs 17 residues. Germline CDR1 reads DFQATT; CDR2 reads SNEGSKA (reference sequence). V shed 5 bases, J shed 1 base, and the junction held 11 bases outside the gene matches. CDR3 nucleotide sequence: TGCAGTGCTTTTCGACAGGGACCCCCATCTGGGGCCAACGTCCTGACTTTC. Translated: CSAFRQGPPSGANVLTF.

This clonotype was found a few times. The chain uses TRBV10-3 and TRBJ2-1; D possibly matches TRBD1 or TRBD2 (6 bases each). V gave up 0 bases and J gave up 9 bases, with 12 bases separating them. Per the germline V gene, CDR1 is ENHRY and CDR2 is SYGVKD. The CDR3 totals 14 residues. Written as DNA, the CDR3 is TGTGCCATCAGTGAGTCTAAGGGGGGTAGTGAGCAGTTCTTC. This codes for CAISESKGGSEQFF.

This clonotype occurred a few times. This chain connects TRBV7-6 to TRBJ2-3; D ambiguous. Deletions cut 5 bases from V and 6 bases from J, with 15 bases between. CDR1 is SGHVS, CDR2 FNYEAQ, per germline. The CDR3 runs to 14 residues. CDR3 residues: CASSPRNPADTQYF. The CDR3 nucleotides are TGTGCCAGCAGCCCCCGAAACCCAGCGGATACGCAGTATTTT.

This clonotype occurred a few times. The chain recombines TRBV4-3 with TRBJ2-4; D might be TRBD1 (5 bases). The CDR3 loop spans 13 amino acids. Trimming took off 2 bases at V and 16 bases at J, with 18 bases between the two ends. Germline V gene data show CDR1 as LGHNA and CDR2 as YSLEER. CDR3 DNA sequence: TGCGCCAGCAGCCAAAACCTAGGGGCAGGGCCTTACTTC. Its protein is CASSQNLGAGPYF.

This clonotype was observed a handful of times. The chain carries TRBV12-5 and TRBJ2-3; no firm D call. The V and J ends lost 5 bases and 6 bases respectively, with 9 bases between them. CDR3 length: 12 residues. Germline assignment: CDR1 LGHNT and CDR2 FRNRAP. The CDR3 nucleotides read TGTGCTAGTGGTCCCTCCGACGATACGCAGTATTTT. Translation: CASGPSDDTQYF.

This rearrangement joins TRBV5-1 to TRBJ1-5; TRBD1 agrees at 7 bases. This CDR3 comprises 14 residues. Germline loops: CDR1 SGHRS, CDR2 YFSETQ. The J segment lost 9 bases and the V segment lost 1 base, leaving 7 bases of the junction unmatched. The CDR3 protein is CASSLSTGVMPQHF. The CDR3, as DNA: TGCGCCAGCAGCTTGAGTACAGGGGTGATGCCCCAGCATTTT.